This is a list of T cell receptor beta chains from one sample in a study of shared clonotypes between healthy human individuals. Method: immunoSEQ multiplex PCR; TCRdb's copy keeps in-frame clones and lacks some. This table has about 2.1 million clones, just under 95% appearing once. Sequenced: naive CD8+ T cells from PBMCs. The receptors originated from a man younger than 35 in good health. Some clones in this sample may be carry-over from other donors' samples. Each CDR3 is given with its conserved first and last residue. A D gene is named only where the DNA matches it firmly. Rows give clone size only sometimes, using once, few, many, or a class for an expanded clone.

>TRBJ1-2|NA|NA|TRBV5-6
CASSLEPQGTFNYGYTF
TGTGCCAGCAGCTTGGAGCCCCAGGGGACCTTTAACTATGGCTACACCTTC
>TRBJ2-1|NA|once|TRBV4-1
CASSQPGTRGKEQFF
TGCGCCAGCAGCCAACCCGGGACTCGCGGGAAGGAGCAGTTCTTC
>TRBJ2-1|NA|NA|TRBV27
CASSSVLVFTGEQFF
TGTGCCAGCAGTTCCGTACTAGTCTTTACGGGTGAGCAGTTCTTC
>TRBJ2-7|NA|NA|TRBV7-2
CASSPSVGPLYEQYF
TGTGCCAGCAGCCCCTCCGTAGGCCCCCTTTACGAGCAGTACTTC
>TRBJ1-2|TRBD1|NA|TRBV6-5
CASRMTGTTYGYTF
TGTGCCAGCAGAATGACAGGGACGACCTATGGCTACACCTTC
>TRBJ2-7|NA|once|TRBV7-9
CASSPRWVTYEQYF
TGTGCCAGCAGCCCGAGGTGGGTCACCTACGAGCAGTACTTC
>TRBJ2-2|TRBD2|NA|TRBV27
CASSSPAGATGELFF
TGTGCCAGCAGTTCCCCAGCGGGAGCAACCGGGGAGCTGTTTTTT
>TRBJ1-2|TRBD1|NA|TRBV19
CASSTGTANYGYTF
TGTGCCAGTTCTACCGGGACAGCGAACTATGGCTACACCTTC
>TRBJ1-1|TRBD1|NA|TRBV15
CATSGGTGGSAFF
TGTGCCACCAGCGGCGGGACAGGGGGATCAGCTTTCTTT
>TRBJ2-7|NA|NA|TRBV6-1
CASSEAHLSSYEQYF
TGTGCCAGCAGTGAAGCGCACCTCAGCTCCTACGAGCAGTACTTC
>TRBJ2-7|NA|NA|TRBV5-6
CASSQDNVGAYEQYF
TGTGCCAGCAGCCAGGATAACGTGGGGGCCTACGAGCAGTACTTC
>TRBJ1-4|NA|NA|TRBV7-3
CASSLMAAFGFNEKLFF
TGTGCCAGCAGCTTAATGGCAGCATTTGGCTTTAATGAAAAACTGTTTTTT
>TRBJ1-1|NA|NA|TRBV15
CATSRWDLRSSEAFF
TGTGCCACCAGCAGATGGGACCTCCGGAGCTCTGAAGCTTTCTTT
>TRBJ2-1|TRBD2|NA|TRBV29-1
CSVVTLVAGVGNEQFF
TGCAGCGTTGTTACCCTGGTAGCGGGAGTTGGCAATGAGCAGTTCTTC
>TRBJ2-7|NA|NA|TRBV7-9
CASSRGVGYEQYF
TGTGCCAGCAGCCGGGGAGTAGGCTACGAGCAGTACTTC
>TRBJ2-3|NA|NA|TRBV27
CASSLKGDTQYF
TGTGCCAGCAGTCTAAAAGGGGATACGCAGTATTTT
>TRBJ1-5|NA|NA|TRBV6-4
CASSDSMVDSAHFNQPQHF
TGTGCCAGCAGTGACTCGATGGTGGACAGCGCCCACTTCAATCAGCCCCAGCATTTT
>TRBJ2-1|NA|NA|TRBV19
CASSIPRGAYNEQFF
TGTGCCAGTAGTATCCCACGGGGCGCCTACAATGAGCAGTTCTTC
>TRBJ2-7|NA|NA|TRBV6-5
CASSFGLEQYF
TGTGCCAGCAGTTTTGGCCTCGAGCAGTACTTC
>TRBJ2-1|NA|NA|TRBV27
CASSLSGVLNNEQFF
TGTGCCAGCAGTTTATCCGGCGTACTAAACAATGAGCAGTTCTTC
>TRBJ2-1|TRBD2|NA|TRBV9
CASSGPSGIGYNEQFF
TGTGCCAGCAGCGGCCCTAGCGGAATCGGCTACAATGAGCAGTTCTTC
>TRBJ2-3|NA|NA|TRBV9
CASSVGDSVTDTQYF
TGTGCCAGCAGCGTAGGGGACTCCGTCACAGATACGCAGTATTTT
>TRBJ1-2|NA|NA|TRBV7-8
CASSLHDRLANYGYTF
TGTGCCAGCAGCTTACACGACCGATTAGCTAACTATGGCTACACCTTC
>TRBJ1-1|TRBD1|NA|TRBV10-3
CAISRQGLNTEAFF
TGTGCCATCAGTAGACAGGGCTTGAACACTGAAGCTTTCTTT
>TRBJ2-1|TRBD2|NA|TRBV11-2
CASSSGLAGAPYNEQFF
TGTGCCAGCAGCTCCGGACTAGCGGGGGCACCCTACAATGAGCAGTTCTTC
>TRBJ2-7|NA|NA|TRBV7-9
CASSLPGEDMTYEQYF
TGTGCCAGCAGCTTACCAGGGGAAGATATGACCTACGAGCAGTACTTC
>TRBJ2-1|NA|once|TRBV6-6
CASSYGAGEQFF
TGTGCCAGCAGTTACGGAGCCGGTGAGCAGTTCTTC
>TRBJ2-2|NA|NA|TRBV5-5
CASSNYRTSNTGELFF
TGTGCCAGCAGCAACTACCGGACCTCGAACACCGGGGAGCTGTTTTTT
>TRBJ1-1|NA|NA|TRBV18
CASSELRGTEAFF
TGTGCCAGCTCAGAGCTTCGGGGCACTGAAGCTTTCTTT
>TRBJ1-2|TRBD1|NA|TRBV7-9
CASSQRGQGVNYGYTF
TGTGCCAGCAGCCAAAGGGGCCAGGGGGTGAACTATGGCTACACCTTC
>TRBJ2-3|NA|NA|TRBV27
CASHSLLDPTDTQYF
TGTGCCAGTCACAGTCTCTTAGACCCCACAGATACGCAGTATTTT
>TRBJ2-1|NA|NA|TRBV4-1
CASSVEAYSYNEQFF
TGCGCCAGCAGTGTGGAGGCCTACTCCTACAATGAGCAGTTCTTC
>TRBJ1-1|TRBD1|NA|TRBV10-3
CAISDRGVSMNTEAFF
TGTGCCATCAGTGACAGGGGGGTTAGCATGAACACTGAAGCTTTCTTT
>TRBJ1-5|TRBD1|NA|TRBV4-2
CASSQEQGAGNQPQHF
TGTGCCAGCAGCCAAGAACAGGGGGCAGGCAATCAGCCCCAGCATTTT
>TRBJ2-3|NA|NA|TRBV7-9
CASSPPPGTDTQYF
TGTGCCAGCAGCCCCCCCCCTGGGACAGATACGCAGTATTTT
>TRBJ1-2|NA|NA|TRBV7-9
CASLYSGTPNYGYTF
TGTGCCAGCCTCTATTCCGGGACACCAAACTATGGCTACACCTTC
>TRBJ2-3|TRBD1|NA|TRBV2
CASRGQGTDTQYF
TGTGCCAGCAGGGGACAGGGCACAGATACGCAGTATTTT
>TRBJ2-7|TRBD1|NA|TRBV6-6
CASSGRQGAREQYF
TGTGCCAGCAGCGGACGACAGGGGGCGCGCGAGCAGTACTTC
>TRBJ2-5|TRBD2|once|TRBV19
CASSSRTSGRETQYF
TGTGCCAGTAGTTCACGGACTAGCGGGAGAGAGACCCAGTACTTC
>TRBJ1-3|NA|once|TRBV14
CASSQFRSSSGNTIYF
TGTGCCAGCAGCCAATTCCGGAGCAGCTCTGGAAACACCATATATTTT
>TRBJ2-7|NA|NA|TRBV6-1
CATYQGYEQYF
TGTGCCACCTACCAGGGCTACGAGCAGTACTTC
>TRBJ2-1|TRBD2|NA|TRBV11-2
CASRLAGASYNEQFF
TGTGCCAGTCGTTTAGCGGGAGCATCTTACAATGAGCAGTTCTTC
>TRBJ2-7|NA|NA|TRBV7-9
CASSLARKGVRDAYEQYF
TGTGCCAGCAGCTTAGCGCGTAAAGGGGTTCGGGACGCATACGAGCAGTACTTC
>TRBJ2-7|NA|NA|TRBV7-9
CASSHMDSPYEQYF
TGTGCCAGCAGCCACATGGACAGTCCCTACGAGCAGTACTTC
>TRBJ1-4|NA|few|TRBV14
CASSQERNDQKLFF
TGTGCCAGCAGCCAAGAAAGAAATGATCAGAAACTGTTTTTT
>TRBJ2-7|TRBD2|NA|TRBV6-5
CASRSGLALDEQYF
TGTGCCAGCAGATCTGGACTAGCGCTCGACGAGCAGTACTTC
>TRBJ2-5|NA|once|TRBV28
CASTLGLTQETQYF
TGTGCCAGCACTCTAGGACTAACACAAGAGACCCAGTACTTC
>TRBJ1-5|NA|NA|TRBV9
CASSVDGTSQPQHF
TGTGCCAGCAGCGTAGATGGGACATCTCAGCCCCAGCATTTT
>TRBJ1-1|NA|NA|TRBV6-1
CASNPVPNTEAFF
TGTGCCAGCAACCCTGTCCCGAACACTGAAGCTTTCTTT
>TRBJ2-1|TRBD1|NA|TRBV7-2
CASSLVGTGKAYNEQFF
TGTGCCAGCAGCTTAGTAGGGACAGGGAAAGCCTACAATGAGCAGTTCTTC
>TRBJ1-1|NA|NA|TRBV10-3
CAISETGIAEAFF
TGTGCCATCAGTGAGACAGGGATTGCTGAAGCTTTCTTT
>TRBJ1-2|NA|NA|TRBV13
CASSLQGNYGYTF
TGTGCCAGCAGCTTGCAGGGGAACTATGGCTACACCTTC
>TRBJ2-7|TRBD2|NA|TRBV7-2
CASSLTGGAEQYF
TGTGCCAGCAGCTTAACGGGGGGGGCCGAGCAGTACTTC
>TRBJ2-7|TRBD1|NA|TRBV9
CASSVGTASYEQYF
TGTGCCAGCAGCGTCGGGACAGCGTCCTACGAGCAGTACTTC
>TRBJ2-7|TRBD1|once|TRBV2
CASSPGQGWNEQYF
TGTGCCAGCAGTCCGGGACAGGGCTGGAACGAGCAGTACTTC
>TRBJ1-1|NA|NA|TRBV14
CASSQPPKRTEAFF
TGTGCCAGCAGCCAACCCCCCAAGAGGACTGAAGCTTTCTTT
>TRBJ2-5|NA|NA|TRBV7-9
CASSLVHVGGGQETQYF
TGTGCCAGCAGCTTAGTGCACGTCGGAGGTGGGCAAGAGACCCAGTACTTC